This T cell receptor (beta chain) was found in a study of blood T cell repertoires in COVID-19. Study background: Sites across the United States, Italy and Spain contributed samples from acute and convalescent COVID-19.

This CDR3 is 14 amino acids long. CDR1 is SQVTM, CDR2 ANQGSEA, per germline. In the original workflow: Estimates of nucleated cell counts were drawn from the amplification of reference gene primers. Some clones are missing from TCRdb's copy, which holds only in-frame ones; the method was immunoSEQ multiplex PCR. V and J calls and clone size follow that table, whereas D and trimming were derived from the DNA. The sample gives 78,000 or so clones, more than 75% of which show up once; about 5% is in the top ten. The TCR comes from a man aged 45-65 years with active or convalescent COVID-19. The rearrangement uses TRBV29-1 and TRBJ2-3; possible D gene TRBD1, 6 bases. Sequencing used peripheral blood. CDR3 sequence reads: CSVQQGAPTDTQYF. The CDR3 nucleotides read TGCAGTGTACAACAGGGCGCCCCCACAGATACGCAGTATTTT.